The clone carrying this T cell receptor beta chain came up a few times. Germline-derived CDR1 and CDR2 are SGHTA and FQGTGA. Trimming removed 2 bases at V and 8 bases at J, with 6 bases between. CDR3 length: 12 amino acids. The time point was: newly diagnosed GD, antithyroid drugs for less than 3 months. The TCR library was made from RNA extracted from PBMCs. This sample was taken from a study of regulatory T cells in long-lasting Graves disease. For TCR beta, libraries came from iRepertoire HTBI primers and Arm-PCR of CDR3 regions. Authors' processing steps: Spanning all samples, the identified segments comprised 62 TRBV and approximately 13 TRBJ. TCRdb reprocessed the multiplex PCR reads with MiXCR, giving one entry per CDR3 protein. TCRdb assigned the V and J calls; the authors' analysis was not used. The table has 250,000 to 300,000 distinct CDR3 sequences, about 20% seen once; the top ten hold 14%.

These data also formed part of another study, on T cells in Graves' hyperthyroidism and ophthalmopathy. From that report: Newly diagnosed hyperthyroidism patients aged 18 to 65 years had disease lasting under 2 months.

This sample comprised peripheral blood mononuclear cells (PBMCs), obtained at new diagnosis, from a patient treated with antithyroid drugs. The gene calls are TRBV7-3 and TRBJ2-2; D is undetermined. The clonotype was recovered from a young woman with Graves disease. The chain's CDR3 is CASSLPLGELFF. The CDR3 DNA follows: TGTGCCAGCAGCTTACCCCTGGGGGAGCTGTTTTTT. The entire variable domain, with the rest obtained from reference TRBV7-3 and TRBJ2-2, is as follows: GAGVSQTPSNKVTEKGKYVELRCDPISGHTALYWYRQSLGQGPEFLIYFQGTGAADDSGLPNDRFFAVRPEGSVSTLKIQRTERGDSAVYLCASSLPLGELFFGEGSRLTVL.